This T cell receptor beta chain comes out of a study of blood T cells in healthy people across ages. General study findings and limits: Higher diversity, along with more naive CD4+ cells, distinguished long-lived donors from aged donors.

This clonotype has just a few counts. Antigen unknown. A second PCR, run for roughly 7 to 11 cycles, used a sample-barcoded 5' primer plus a J-beta primer mix. TCRdb called the 5' RACE reads again in MiXCR, with one record for every CDR3 protein. Among around 800,000 distinct CDR3 sequences, roughly 26% were seen once, and the ten largest hold roughly 3.1%. Germline trimming cut 1 base from V and 2 bases from J; bases unmatched to any gene: 7. Germline V CDR1 and CDR2: LGHDT, YNNKEL (reference sequence). This CDR3 has 17 amino acids. This sample was also put to use in a study of T cells of mothers and their children.

Sequenced input: blood. The clonotype originates from a boy aged 5 to 17 in good health. This chain joins TRBV3-1 and TRBJ2-1, with 8 bases identical to TRBD2. CDR3 loop: CASSQVRRGDTYNEQFF. Written as DNA, the CDR3 is TGTGCCAGCAGCCAAGTTAGGCGGGGGGATACCTACAATGAGCAGTTCTTC.